This T cell receptor (beta chain) was recorded in a study of shared clonotypes between healthy human individuals. The CDR3 loop spans 14 amino acids. The germline gives CDR1 MGHDK, CDR2 SYGVNS. Trimming took 5 bases from V and 1 from J, leaving 11 bases between them. Deep-level running was used for the assay. In the original analysis: Junction-only sequences without quality scores came from ImmunoSEQ, so filtering differed. The data were produced by immunoSEQ multiplex PCR, yet TCRdb's version contains in-frame clones alone and is incomplete. V and J calls and clone size are given by that table; D and trimming were obtained from the DNA. The sample has over 1.5 million clones; roughly 98% are singletons.

This TCR derives from a man aged 30-40 years in good health. The chain links TRBV25-1 to TRBJ1-1; no clear D gene. Sequenced input: naive CD4+ T cells sorted from blood. Subset indicated: CD45RA+ positively selected. The CDR3 reads CASSRTVGNTEAFF. The CDR3 DNA reads TGTGCCAGCAGTCGTACAGTTGGGAACACTGAAGCTTTCTTT.